This T cell receptor beta chain is drawn from a study of CD8 T cells in Susac syndrome. The Susac syndrome patients fit the recently defined diagnostic criteria for definite or probable disease. The V and J ends lost 4 bases and 0 bases, in that order; junction bases with no gene match: 8. Germline CDR1 reads SGHDN; CDR2 reads FVKESK. This CDR3 contains 18 residues. Random hexamers were used to reverse transcribe an amount of about 0.5 to 1 ug RNA. immunoSEQ multiplex PCR amplified TCR beta CDR3 across 54 Vbeta, 13 Jbeta. MiXCR was run by TCRdb on the immunoSEQ multiplex PCR reads, yielding one entry per CDR3 protein. The sample has some 190,000 distinct CDR3 sequences; 94% are singletons.

J is TRBJ1-3 and V is TRBV14; TRBD1 matches 11 bases. Input material: CD4+ T cells from PBMCs. The receptor comes from a human donor with Susac syndrome. The DNA for the CDR3 is TGTGCCAGCAGCCGAAGGACAGGGGGCCTCAACTCTGGAAACACCATATATTTT. Encoded protein: CASSRRTGGLNSGNTIYF.